This T cell receptor beta chain was found in a study of technical replicates of blood from a handful of donors. Method: immunoSEQ multiplex PCR; TCRdb's copy keeps in-frame clones and lacks some. The table shows about 82,000 clones, with 96% occurring only once. The CDR3 is made up of 14 amino acids. Germline V gives CDR1 SGHTA, CDR2 FQGTGA. V was clipped by 5 bases and J by 0 bases, with 9 bases between them. The chain joins TRBV7-3 to TRBJ2-3; no firm D call. The sequenced sample was T cells isolated from PBMCs. The clonotype was recovered from a human donor in good health. CDR3 sequence: CASSLGLSTDTQYF. The CDR3 DNA reads TGTGCCAGCAGCCTCGGTCTAAGCACAGATACGCAGTATTTT.